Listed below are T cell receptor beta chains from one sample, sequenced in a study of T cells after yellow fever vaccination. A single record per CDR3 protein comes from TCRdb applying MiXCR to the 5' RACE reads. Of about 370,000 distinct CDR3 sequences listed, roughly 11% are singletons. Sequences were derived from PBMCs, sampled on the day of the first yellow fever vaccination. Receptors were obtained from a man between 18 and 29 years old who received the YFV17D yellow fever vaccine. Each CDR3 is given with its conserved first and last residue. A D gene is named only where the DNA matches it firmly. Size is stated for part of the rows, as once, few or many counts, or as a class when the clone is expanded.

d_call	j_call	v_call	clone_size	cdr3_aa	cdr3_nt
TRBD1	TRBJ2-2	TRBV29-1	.	CSVRKNRGDTGELFF	TGCAGCGTCAGGAAGAACAGGGGAGATACCGGGGAGCTGTTTTTT
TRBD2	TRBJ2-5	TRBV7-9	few	CASSLWLAGALQETQYF	TGTGCCAGCAGCTTGTGGCTAGCGGGGGCCCTCCAAGAGACCCAGTACTTC
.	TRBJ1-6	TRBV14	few	CASSHTGYNSPLHF	TGTGCCAGCAGCCATACAGGGTATAATTCACCCCTCCACTTT
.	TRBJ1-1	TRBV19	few	CASRAGQNTEAFF	TGTGCCAGTAGGGCAGGGCAGAACACTGAAGCTTTCTTT
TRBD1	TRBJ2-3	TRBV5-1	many	CASSFQGARTDTQYF	TGCGCCAGCAGCTTCCAGGGGGCTAGGACAGATACGCAGTATTTT
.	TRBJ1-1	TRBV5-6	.	CASSLGFIGLLAFF	TGTGCCAGCAGCTTGGGCTTTATCGGTCTGTTAGCTTTCTTT
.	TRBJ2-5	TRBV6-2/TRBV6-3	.	CASSEIGTETQYF	TGTGCCAGCAGCGAGATCGGGACGGAGACCCAGTACTTC
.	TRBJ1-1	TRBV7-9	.	CASSPFVEVNTEAFF	TGTGCCAGCAGCCCCTTCGTGGAGGTGAACACTGAAGCTTTCTTT
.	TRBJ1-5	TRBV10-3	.	CAISESIGNQPQHF	TGTGCCATCAGTGAGTCAATCGGCAATCAGCCCCAGCATTTT
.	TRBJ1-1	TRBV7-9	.	CASSLVTLTEAFF	TGTGCCAGCAGCTTGGTGACATTAACTGAAGCTTTCTTT
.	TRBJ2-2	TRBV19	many	CASRYRLASTGELFF	TGTGCCAGTAGATATAGGTTGGCGAGCACCGGGGAGCTGTTTTTT
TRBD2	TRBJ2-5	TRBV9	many	CASSVGGGAWETQYF	TGTGCCAGCAGCGTAGGCGGGGGGGCCTGGGAGACCCAGTACTTC
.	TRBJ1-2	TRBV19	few	CASSRVVSGTGDGYTF	TGTGCCAGTAGTAGGGTCGTATCCGGGACCGGGGATGGCTACACCTTC
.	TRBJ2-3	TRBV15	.	CATSSRNTDTQYF	TGTGCCACCAGCTCCCGGAACACAGATACGCAGTATTTT
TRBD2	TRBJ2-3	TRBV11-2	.	CASSYRVGGGARDTQYF	TGTGCCAGCAGCTATAGGGTCGGCGGGGGGGCTCGGGATACGCAGTATTTT
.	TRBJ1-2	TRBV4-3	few	CASSQGTASEVYGYTF	TGCGCCAGCAGCCAAGGGACAGCCTCTGAGGTTTATGGCTACACCTTC
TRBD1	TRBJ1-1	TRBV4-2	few	CASSQGGQSNTEAFF	TGTGCCAGCAGCCAGGGGGGACAGTCAAACACTGAAGCTTTCTTT
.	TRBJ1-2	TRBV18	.	CASSTKQGYYGYTF	TGTGCCAGCTCAACAAAACAGGGATACTATGGCTACACCTTC
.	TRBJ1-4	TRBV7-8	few	CASSRVMGEKLFF	TGTGCCAGCAGCAGAGTGATGGGGGAAAAACTGTTTTTT
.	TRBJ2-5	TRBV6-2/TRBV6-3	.	CASSYRGGGETQYF	TGTGCCAGCAGTTACCGCGGGGGCGGAGAGACCCAGTACTTC
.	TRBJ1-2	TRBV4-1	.	CASSRDSGLDSYGYTF	TGCGCCAGCAGCCGAGACAGCGGTTTGGACTCGTATGGCTACACCTTC
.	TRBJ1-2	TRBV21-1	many	CASPPGGTGGYTF	TGTGCCAGCCCGCCCGGCGGGACGGGTGGCTACACCTTC
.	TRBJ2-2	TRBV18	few	CASSSYIEETGELFF	TGTGCCAGCTCATCTTATATCGAGGAGACCGGGGAGCTGTTTTTT
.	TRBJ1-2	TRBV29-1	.	CSGAYLGGYTF	TGCAGCGGTGCTTATCTAGGGGGCTACACCTTC